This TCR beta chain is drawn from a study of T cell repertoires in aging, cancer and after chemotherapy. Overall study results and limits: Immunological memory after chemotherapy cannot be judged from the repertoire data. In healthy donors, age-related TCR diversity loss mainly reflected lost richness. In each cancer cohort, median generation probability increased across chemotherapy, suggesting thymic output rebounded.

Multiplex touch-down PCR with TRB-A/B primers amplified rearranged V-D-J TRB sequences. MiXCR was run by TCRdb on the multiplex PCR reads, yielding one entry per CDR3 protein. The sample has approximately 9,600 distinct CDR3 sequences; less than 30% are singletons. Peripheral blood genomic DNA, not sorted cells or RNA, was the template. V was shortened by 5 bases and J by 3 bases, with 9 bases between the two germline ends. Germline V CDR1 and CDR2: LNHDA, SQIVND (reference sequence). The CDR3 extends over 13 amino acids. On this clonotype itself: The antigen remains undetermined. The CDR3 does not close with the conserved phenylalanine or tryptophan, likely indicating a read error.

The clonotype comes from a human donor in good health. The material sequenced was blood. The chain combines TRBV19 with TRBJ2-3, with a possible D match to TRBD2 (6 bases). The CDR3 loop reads CASSLGGTDTQYL. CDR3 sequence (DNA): TGTGCCAGTAGTCTCGGGGGTACAGATACGCAGTATCTT.